This TCR beta chain came from a study of blood T cell repertoires in COVID-19. The V gene's germline CDR1 is KGHDR and CDR2 SFDVKD. CDR3 length equals 14 residues. V shed 4 bases, J shed 4 bases, and the junction held 2 bases outside the gene matches. TCRdb's table, derived via immunoSEQ multiplex PCR, lists solely in-frame clones and lacks some. The sample includes about 50,000 clones, under 90% of them seen just once. The TCR comes from a man in his 60s with acute or convalescent COVID-19. This rearrangement joins TRBV24-1 to TRBJ2-5, with TRBD1 identical over 10 bases. Sample: peripheral blood. CDR3 protein: CATSEGQGIETQYF. The DNA of the CDR3 is TGTGCCACCAGTGAGGGACAGGGGATAGAGACCCAGTACTTC.